The next 32 T cell receptor beta chains were all read from a single sample in a study of shared clonotypes between healthy human individuals. In the naive CD8 group, cells lacked CD45RO and were positively selected for CCR7, so terminally differentiated effector memory CD45RA+ cells were left out. The method was immunoSEQ multiplex PCR; TCRdb's version includes in-frame clones alone and lacks a portion of them. Of about 580,000 clones in the sample, about 98% were seen once. Sequences were obtained from naive CD8+ T cells sorted from blood. The receptor set was obtained from a man in his thirties or forties in good health.

This sequence joins TRBV6-5 and TRBJ2-7; D is perhaps TRBD2 (5 bases). V lost 7 bases, J lost 4 bases, and 17 bases lay in between. The CDR3 is 14 residues long. Germline-derived CDR1 and CDR2 are MNHEY and SVGAGI. The CDR3 nucleotides read TGTGCCAGCACCCGGTTTCGGGATGGGTACGAGCAGTACTTC. Translation: CASTRFRDGYEQYF.

V and J are TRBV6-6 and TRBJ2-7; 12 bases agree with TRBD2. J was trimmed by 2 bases and V by 8 bases; bases with no gene match: 4. The CDR3 loop spans 14 amino acids. The germline V gene has CDR1 MNHNY and CDR2 SVGAGI (reference sequence). The CDR3, as DNA: TGTGCCAGCCGACTAGCGGGAGTTCCCTACGAGCAGTACTTC. This translates into CASRLAGVPYEQYF.

This clone was seen just once. The CDR3 loop reads CASSSYRVSGSRHEQYF. CDR3 nucleotides: TGTGCCAGCAGTTCATACCGGGTTAGCGGGAGTCGCCACGAGCAGTACTTC. This chain joins TRBV27 and TRBJ2-7, with 9 bases aligning to TRBD2. The V segment lost 4 bases and the J segment 5 bases; nucleotides outside the gene matches: 15. The CDR3 consists of 17 residues. The germline V gene has CDR1 MNHEY and CDR2 SMNVEV (reference sequence).

J is TRBJ2-4 and V is TRBV5-6, with 9 bases identical to TRBD1. The CDR3 length is 16 residues. CDR1 and CDR2 from the germline V gene are SGHDT and YYEEEE. V was pared by 1 base and J by 2 bases, with 4 bases of the junction left unmatched. The CDR3 region is CASSLWTGETKNIQYF. CDR3 coding DNA: TGTGCCAGCAGCTTGTGGACAGGGGAAACCAAAAACATTCAGTACTTC.

The chain is built from TRBV7-8 and TRBJ2-3; no reliable D call. This CDR3 spans 15 amino acids. CDR1 is SGHVS, CDR2 FQNEAQ, per germline. V lost 1 base and J lost 0, with 8 bases in between. The CDR3 here is CASSLEPSSTDTQYF. In DNA form, the CDR3 reads TGTGCCAGCAGCTTAGAACCCTCTAGCACAGATACGCAGTATTTT.

The V and J genes are TRBV10-1 and TRBJ1-1, with 8 bases identical to TRBD1. The V segment lost 5 bases and the J segment 4 bases; nucleotides outside the gene matches: 6. CDR1 and CDR2 from the germline V gene are WNHNN and SYGVQD (reference sequence). CDR3 length: 14 residues. CDR3 in amino acids: CASSRGQGGTEAFF. The CDR3 region has the DNA TGCGCCAGCAGTCGAGGACAGGGAGGCACTGAAGCTTTCTTT.

The chain has TRBV30 and TRBJ1-1; D unclear. The CDR3 sequence is 11 residues long. V dropped 4 bases and J dropped 3 bases, with 6 bases sitting between them. Germline CDR1 reads GTSNPN; CDR2 reads SVGIG (reference sequence). The DNA of the CDR3 is TGTGCCTGGATCCCCTACACTGAAGCTTTCTTT. It is translated as CAWIPYTEAFF. The variable domain in full, with the rest retrieved from reference TRBV30 and TRBJ1-1, is SQTIHQWPATLVQPVGSPLSLECTVEGTSNPNLYWYRQAAGRGLQLLFYSVGIGQISSEVPQNLSASRPQDRQFILSSKKLLLSDSGFYLCAWIPYTEAFFGQGTRLTVV.

The chain couples TRBV9 to TRBJ2-7, with 7 bases that match TRBD2. V was pared by 0 bases and J by 3 bases, with 6 bases of the junction left unmatched. The length of the CDR3 is 15 residues. In germline, CDR1 is SGDLS, CDR2 YYNGEE. CDR3 in DNA: TGTGCCAGCAGCGTAGGGGGAGCGGGGAACTACGAGCAGTACTTC. Its translation is CASSVGGAGNYEQYF.

The gene calls are TRBV4-3 and TRBJ1-2; 8 nucleotides line up with TRBD1. This CDR3 has 16 residues. J lost 3 bases, V lost 1 base, and 7 bases had no gene match. Germline lookup yields CDR1 LGHNA and CDR2 YSLEER. CDR3 nucleotides: TGCGCCAGCAGCCAAGGGACAGGGAATCAAGACTATGGCTACACCTTC. It codes for CASSQGTGNQDYGYTF.

The V and J genes are TRBV4-1 and TRBJ2-1; 9 bases fit TRBD1. The CDR3 sequence is 14 residues long. Germline assignment: CDR1 MGHRA and CDR2 YSYEKL. Losses at the gene ends were 4 bases for V and 8 bases for J; bases not matched to a gene: 6. This chain's CDR3 is CASSLRDRVDEQFF. The CDR3 DNA sequence: TGCGCCAGCAGCCTCCGGGACAGGGTTGATGAGCAGTTCTTC.

This chain connects TRBV7-9 to TRBJ2-7, with D perhaps TRBD1 or TRBD2 (5 bases each). V lost 5 bases, J lost 1 base, and 12 bases lay in between. Germline V gene sequence: CDR1 SEHNR, CDR2 FQNEAQ (reference sequence). The CDR3 spans 14 residues. The CDR3 here is CASSHPGRSYEQYF. CDR3 nucleotide sequence: TGTGCCAGCAGCCATCCGGGACGATCCTACGAGCAGTACTTC.

The chain combines TRBV28 with TRBJ1-1; 10 positions match TRBD1. Germline values: CDR1 MDHEN, CDR2 SYDVKM. Trimming took 8 bases from V and 5 from J; bases not matched to a gene: 14. The CDR3 runs 16 residues. In DNA form, the CDR3 reads TGTGCCAGCTTACTCCGGGACAGGGGCCACACTACTGAAGCTTTCTTT. Residues: CASLLRDRGHTTEAFF.

The chain has TRBV2 and TRBJ2-7; D is perhaps TRBD2 (5 bases). Trimming pared 6 bases from V and 10 bases from J, leaving 16 bases between. In germline, CDR1 is SNHLY, CDR2 FYNNEI. This CDR3 comprises 12 residues. The CDR3 DNA reads as TGTGCCAGCAGGGAGGTAATGTTCCCCCAGTACTTC. Amino acids: CASREVMFPQYF.

The V call is TRBV7-9, the J call TRBJ1-1; D remains ambiguous. Germline V gene lookup returns CDR1 SEHNR and CDR2 FQNEAQ (reference sequence). V lost 6 bases and J lost 11, with 19 bases in between. The CDR3 runs to 13 residues. The CDR3 spells CASSSSPGRRAFF. In DNA form, the CDR3 reads TGTGCCAGCAGTTCAAGCCCCGGACGGAGGGCTTTCTTT.

The chain couples TRBV9 to TRBJ1-4, with D unresolved. The V and J ends lost 0 bases and 4 bases respectively, with 10 bases between them. Germline loops: CDR1 SGDLS, CDR2 YYNGEE. CDR3 length equals 15 residues. The CDR3 DNA sequence: TGTGCCAGCAGCGTAGGCAGTAACCATAATGAAAAACTGTTTTTT. Translating gives CASSVGSNHNEKLFF.

This chain connects TRBV5-1 to TRBJ2-7, with D perhaps matching TRBD1 (5 bases). The CDR3 extends over 15 amino acids. Germline-derived CDR1 and CDR2 are SGHRS and YFSETQ. Trimming left V 5 bases short and J 3 bases short, with 18 bases between. CDR3 region: CASSSGSSFDYEQYF. The DNA of the CDR3 is TGCGCCAGCAGTTCAGGGTCTAGTTTCGACTACGAGCAGTACTTC. The full variable domain, rest sourced from reference TRBV5-1 and TRBJ2-7, is KAGVTQTPRYLIKTRGQQVTLSCSPISGHRSVSWYQQTPGQGLQFLFEYFSETQRNKGNFPGRFSGRQFSNSRSEMNVSTLELGDSALYLCASSSGSSFDYEQYFGPGTRLTVT.

The rearrangement joins TRBV25-1 to TRBJ1-3, with 7 bases that match TRBD1. V shed 0 bases, J shed 2 bases, and the junction held 7 bases outside the gene matches. Germline CDR1 MGHDK, CDR2 SYGVNS. The CDR3 contains 17 residues. In DNA form, the CDR3 reads TGTGCCAGCAGTGAATATAAGAGGACAGGCCCTGGAAACACCATATATTTT. Translation: CASSEYKRTGPGNTIYF.

V is TRBV13 and J is TRBJ1-1; D gene uncertain. Germline-derived CDR1 and CDR2 are PRHDT and FYEKMQ (reference sequence). This CDR3 is 16 amino acids long. The V and J ends lost 0 bases and 4 bases respectively, with 15 bases between them. The CDR3 region has the DNA TGTGCCAGCAGCTTAGGCCCAGGTTGGGGTCGCACTGAAGCTTTCTTT. This encodes CASSLGPGWGRTEAFF. Complete variable domain (other parts from reference TRBV13 and TRBJ1-1): AAGVIQSPRHLIKEKRETATLKCYPIPRHDTVYWYQQGPGQDPQFLISFYEKMQSDKGSIPDRFSAQQFSDYHSELNMSSLELGDSALYFCASSLGPGWGRTEAFFGQGTRLTVV.

The chain uses TRBV6-1 and TRBJ2-1, with TRBD1 as a possible D gene (8 bases). CDR1 is MNHNS, CDR2 SASEGT, per germline. The V and J ends lost 2 bases and 5 bases respectively, with 13 bases between them. CDR3 size: 15 residues. The CDR3 DNA follows: TGTGCCAGCAGTGAACTTACAGGGGGGGACAATGAGCAGTTCTTC. Translating gives CASSELTGGDNEQFF.

In the case of this clone: The sample holds other DNA sequences that translate to the same CDR3. The rearrangement joins TRBV5-1 to TRBJ2-7; D is unresolved. The CDR3 runs 13 residues. Trimming stripped 0 bases from V and 2 bases from J, with 6 bases between. CDR1 and CDR2 from the germline V gene are SGHRS and YFSETQ. The CDR3 spells CASSLVPTYEQYF. CDR3 DNA sequence: TGCGCCAGCAGCTTGGTCCCCACCTACGAGCAGTACTTC.

The rearrangement joins TRBV5-1 to TRBJ2-5; unclear D gene. With 1 base removed from V and 2 bases from J, the gap between germline ends came to 9 bases. Germline V gene sequence: CDR1 SGHRS, CDR2 YFSETQ. CDR3 length: 14 amino acids. CDR3 region: CASSLLEIQETQYF. In DNA, the CDR3 is TGCGCCAGCAGCTTGCTTGAGATACAAGAGACCCAGTACTTC.

The chain couples TRBV28 to TRBJ2-5, with D perhaps given as TRBD1 or TRBD2 (6 bases each). CDR1 is MDHEN and CDR2 is SYDVKM in the germline V gene. V shed 6 bases and J shed 1 base, with 18 bases lying between them. The CDR3 consists of 16 residues. The CDR3 spells CASSSGAGRLQETQYF. The CDR3 nucleotides read TGTGCCAGCAGCTCGGGGGCGGGACGGCTCCAAGAGACCCAGTACTTC.

CDR3 nucleotide sequence: TGCGCCAGCAGCTTGGGACCAGGGGGCGGGATGAACACTGAAGCTTTCTTT. Residues: CASSLGPGGGMNTEAFF. The chain links TRBV5-1 to TRBJ1-1, with 8 positions matching TRBD1. V trimming: 0 bases; J trimming: 0 bases; junction bases outside the gene matches: 7. CDR3 length: 17 amino acids. Per germline, CDR1 SGHRS and CDR2 YFSETQ. The complete variable domain, with remaining parts taken from reference TRBV5-1 and TRBJ1-1, reads KAGVTQTPRYLIKTRGQQVTLSCSPISGHRSVSWYQQTPGQGLQFLFEYFSETQRNKGNFPGRFSGRQFSNSRSEMNVSTLELGDSALYLCASSLGPGGGMNTEAFFGQGTRLTVV.

The chain is built from TRBV2 and TRBJ1-2; no clear D gene. From germline, CDR1 is SNHLY and CDR2 FYNNEI. The CDR3 is 14 residues long. V lost 4 bases and J lost 4, with 13 bases in between. CDR3 protein: CASSVSPLRYGYTF. As DNA, the CDR3 is TGTGCCAGCAGTGTATCCCCTCTCCGCTATGGCTACACCTTC.

The V call is TRBV4-1, the J call TRBJ2-7; D is unresolved. The ends were cut back, 3 bases at V and 0 bases at J, with 12 bases in the middle. Per germline, CDR1 MGHRA and CDR2 YSYEKL. This CDR3 is 15 amino acids long. CDR3 region: CASSQLDSSSYEQYF. The CDR3 nucleotides are TGCGCCAGCAGCCAGCTGGATTCGTCCTCCTACGAGCAGTACTTC.

This rearrangement joins TRBV7-8 to TRBJ2-1; D gene ambiguous. Germline V lookup: CDR1 SGHVS, CDR2 FQNEAQ. The CDR3 is 12 amino acids. V lost 2 bases and J 8 bases, leaving 7 bases between the germline ends. The CDR3 bases are TGTGCCAGCAGCTTAAAAGAAGATGAGCAGTTCTTC. Protein: CASSLKEDEQFF.

This clone has a handful of counts. CDR3 DNA sequence: TGTGCCAGTAGCCTAAGGGGCAGGGCCTATGGCTACACCTTC. It specifies CASSLRGRAYGYTF. The rearrangement uses TRBV19 and TRBJ1-2; maybe TRBD1 (5 bases). Trimming removed 6 bases from V and 4 bases from J, with 15 bases in between. The CDR3 runs to 14 residues. CDR1 is LNHDA, CDR2 SQIVND, per germline (reference sequence).

The chain couples TRBV7-3 to TRBJ2-1; D gene ambiguous. There are 13 residues in the CDR3. The V and J ends lost 1 base and 5 bases respectively, with 6 bases between them. The germline gives CDR1 SGHTA, CDR2 FQGTGA. CDR3: CASSLSPDNEQFF. The DNA of the CDR3 is TGTGCCAGCAGCTTAAGCCCTGACAATGAGCAGTTCTTC.

This rearrangement joins TRBV11-3 to TRBJ2-4; 7 bases line up with TRBD1. Germline V lookup: CDR1 SGHNT, CDR2 YENEEA. The CDR3 contains 14 residues. V dropped 4 bases and J dropped 4; count of bases not matched to a gene: 4. The CDR3 nucleotides read TGTGCCAGCAGCTCGGGACAGTTGAAAAACATTCAGTACTTC. It is translated as CASSSGQLKNIQYF.

The gene calls are TRBV29-1 and TRBJ2-7; D might be TRBD2 (7 bases). Germline CDR1 reads SQVTM; CDR2 reads ANQGSEA. This CDR3 is built from 16 residues. The ends were cut back, 3 bases at V and 2 bases at J, with 20 bases in the middle. CDR3 amino acids: CSVEDSTWGGTYEQYF. CDR3 in DNA: TGCAGCGTTGAGGACAGCACTTGGGGGGGTACCTACGAGCAGTACTTC.

V usage is TRBV11-2 and J usage is TRBJ1-4; 10 nucleotides line up with TRBD1. Germline V gene lookup returns CDR1 SGHAT and CDR2 FQNNGV. V trimming: 1 base; J trimming: 4 bases; junction bases outside the gene matches: 6. The CDR3 consists of 17 residues. CDR3 coding DNA: TGTGCCAGCAGCTTAGGACAGGGGGCGCGGTTTAATGAAAAACTGTTTTTT. Residues: CASSLGQGARFNEKLFF. The complete variable domain, with remaining parts taken from reference TRBV11-2 and TRBJ1-4, reads EAGVAQSPRYKIIEKRQSVAFWCNPISGHATLYWYQQILGQGPKLLIQFQNNGVVDDSQLPKDRFSAERLKGVDSTLKIQPAKLEDSAVYLCASSLGQGARFNEKLFFGSGTQLSVL.

This clone was counted a single time. The chain recombines TRBV6-6 with TRBJ1-5; 9 positions agree with TRBD1. The J segment lost 6 bases and the V segment lost 2 bases, leaving 2 bases of the junction unmatched. Germline V gene data show CDR1 as MNHNY and CDR2 as SVGAGI (reference sequence). The CDR3 has 14 amino acids. Here the CDR3 DNA reads TGTGCCAGCAGTTACGGGACAGGGAGTCAGCCCCAGCATTTT. As protein: CASSYGTGSQPQHF.